Listed below are T cell receptor beta chains from one sample, sequenced in a study of T cells after yellow fever vaccination. TCRdb passed the 5' RACE reads through MiXCR, listing each CDR3 protein once. This table holds about 580,000 distinct CDR3 sequences, 17% found once. This specimen consisted of PBMCs, obtained roughly 5 days after the first yellow fever vaccination. These receptors were collected from a man younger than 35 who received the YFV17D yellow fever vaccine. Both conserved end residues are part of each CDR3. The order of the fields is clone size, V gene, D gene, J gene, CDR3 DNA, CDR3 protein. The D gene is left open where the match is weak. Size tells how often a clone was seen (once, few, many) or the class of an expanded clone, and some rows leave it out.

>few|TRBV5-1|.|TRBJ2-4
TGCGCCAGCAGCGTGCAGGGGAGGGACATTCAGTACTTC
CASSVQGRDIQYF
>few|TRBV6-1|.|TRBJ1-1
TGTGCCAGCAGCCCCAGTGCGAGGGGTCCTGAAGCTTTCTTT
CASSPSARGPEAFF
>few|TRBV10-1|.|TRBJ1-1
TGCGCCAGCAGTGAACAGGGAAAAGGAACTGAAGCTTTCTTT
CASSEQGKGTEAFF
>few|TRBV7-3|.|TRBJ2-1
TGTGCCAGCAGCTTAAGGGTTCCGAGGGGGGAAGGCCATGAGCAGTTCTTC
CASSLRVPRGEGHEQFF
>many|TRBV7-3|.|TRBJ2-2
TGTGCCAGCAGCTTAGATTCAGGGGAGCTGTTTTTT
CASSLDSGELFF
>.|TRBV15|.|TRBJ1-5
TGTGCCACCAGCAGAGAACGAAATCAGCCCCAGCATTTT
CATSRERNQPQHF
>.|TRBV2|TRBD2|TRBJ2-2
TGTGCCATCAGTTTTCATAGCGGGGGGCCTACGAACACCGGGGAGCTGTTTTTT
CAISFHSGGPTNTGELFF
>.|TRBV4-3|TRBD1|TRBJ2-1
TGCGCCAGCAGCCTACTCGGACAGGGGCACTACAATGAGCAGTTCTTC
CASSLLGQGHYNEQFF
>many|TRBV5-1|.|TRBJ2-3
TGCGCCAGCAGCTTGGTAGGCAGGGGCACAGATACGCAGTATTTT
CASSLVGRGTDTQYF
>once|TRBV5-1|.|TRBJ1-1
TGCGCCAGCAGGCCCTTAACTGAAGCTTTCTTT
CASRPLTEAFF
>few|TRBV7-3|TRBD1|TRBJ2-1
TGTGCCAGCAGCGCACGAGCCGGGACAGGGTCCTCCTACAATGAGCAGTTCTTC
CASSARAGTGSSYNEQFF
>few|TRBV5-1|.|TRBJ2-5
TGCGCCAGCAGCTCCGGGCCCCTGGAAGAGACCCAGTACTTC
CASSSGPLEETQYF
>few|TRBV19|TRBD1|TRBJ2-2
TGTGCCAGTAACCCCGACAGGGATGGTACCGGGGAGCTGTTTTTT
CASNPDRDGTGELFF
>many|TRBV6-5|.|TRBJ2-6
TGTGCCAGCAGTTACTCGGGGGGTTCTGGGGCCAACGTCCTGACTTTC
CASSYSGGSGANVLTF
>.|TRBV6-2/TRBV6-3|.|TRBJ2-7
TGTGCCAGCAGACCTGGACAGGGAGGGGACTACGAGCAGTACTTC
CASRPGQGGDYEQYF
>.|TRBV9|TRBD1|TRBJ1-1
TGTGCCAGCAGCCCAAGAGAGGGACAGGGATGTTGCACTGAAGCTTTCTTT
CASSPREGQGCCTEAFF
>few|TRBV29-1|.|TRBJ2-1
TGCAGCGTCGAGGGGACCCCGACTGTGCAGTTCTTC
CSVEGTPTVQFF
>.|TRBV4-2|TRBD1|TRBJ1-3
TGTGCCAGCAGCCAAGGGCAACAGGGGGGAAACACCATATATTTT
CASSQGQQGGNTIYF
>.|TRBV20-1|TRBD1|TRBJ1-5
TGCAGTGCCGACGCAGGGGGCCGCAATCAGCCCCAGCATTTT
CSADAGGRNQPQHF
>.|TRBV6-1|.|TRBJ1-2
TGTGCCAGCAGTCTAAGACAGGAAGGTCTTGGCTACACCTTC
CASSLRQEGLGYTF
>.|TRBV29-1|.|TRBJ2-5
TGCAGCGTTGAAGATGCCGGGGACCAAGAGACCCAGTACTTC
CSVEDAGDQETQYF
>few|TRBV12-5|.|TRBJ2-2
TGTGCCCTCTCTGGGGAAGCCGACACCGGGGAGCTGTTTTTT
CALSGEADTGELFF
>.|TRBV29-1|TRBD2|TRBJ2-7
TGCAGCGTTGGGACCCCCGGGAGGGAGAGGTCCTACGAGCAGTACTTC
CSVGTPGRERSYEQYF
>few|TRBV10-2|.|TRBJ1-5
TGCGCCAGCAGCGACAGGTATAGCAATCAGCCCCAGCATTTT
CASSDRYSNQPQHF
>few|TRBV7-8|.|TRBJ1-2
TGTGCCAGCAGCTTAGGTGGCAGCGCTAGGGGCTACACCTTC
CASSLGGSARGYTF
>.|TRBV6-5|TRBD2|TRBJ2-5
TGTGCCAGCAGTTACTCGATCGGGGGGTCTCGGGAGACCCAGTACTTC
CASSYSIGGSRETQYF
>many|TRBV6-2/TRBV6-3|.|TRBJ1-1
TGTGCCGGCTCCCGGCAGCTGAACACTGAAGCTTTCTTT
CAGSRQLNTEAFF
>.|TRBV20-1|.|TRBJ1-1
TGCAGTGCTAGAGATGAGGGAATAAACACTGAAGCTTTCTTT
CSARDEGINTEAFF
>many|TRBV29-1|TRBD1|TRBJ2-7
TGCAGCGCTGATCCCCAGGGGGTAGGCGAGCAGTACTTC
CSADPQGVGEQYF
>many|TRBV11-2|TRBD1|TRBJ2-2
TGTGCCAGCAGCAGGGAAGGGACAGGAACCGGGGAGCTGTTTTTT
CASSREGTGTGELFF
>.|TRBV7-9|.|TRBJ1-6
TGTGCCAGCAGCCTTGGACTGGTGCGTTCACCCCTCCACTTT
CASSLGLVRSPLHF
>few|TRBV29-1|.|TRBJ2-2
TGCAGCGTTGATAGGTGGCAGGGGAACACCGGGGAGCTGTTTTTT
CSVDRWQGNTGELFF
>.|TRBV5-4|.|TRBJ2-7
TGTGCCAGCAGCTCTGGGCTCCTCAGGCCCTACGAGCAGTACTTC
CASSSGLLRPYEQYF
>.|TRBV11-2|.|TRBJ1-6
TGTGCCAGCAGCCTATTAAGTCCGGGCTCCTATAATTCACCCCTCCACTTT
CASSLLSPGSYNSPLHF
>few|TRBV5-1|.|TRBJ2-5
TGCGCCAGCAGCTTGGAACAGCTCGTTGAGGCCCAGTACTTC
CASSLEQLVEAQYF
>few|TRBV11-2|.|TRBJ1-1
TGTGCCGGAGCCTTTGGGCTAAACACTGAAGCTTTCTTT
CAGAFGLNTEAFF
>few|TRBV20-1|.|TRBJ2-3
TGCAGTGCCAACCTACTAGCCCCCGTTTCAGATACGCAGTATTTT
CSANLLAPVSDTQYF
>.|TRBV5-1|TRBD2|TRBJ2-1
TGCGCCAGCAGCCCCGGACTAGCGGGAGGAGATGAGCAGTTCTTC
CASSPGLAGGDEQFF
>few|TRBV12-3/TRBV12-4|TRBD2|TRBJ2-3
TGTGCCAGCAGTGCTACCCAGCGGGGGGGGACAGATACGCAGTATTTT
CASSATQRGGTDTQYF
>few|TRBV5-1|TRBD2|TRBJ2-1
TGCGCCAGCAGCTCGGGACTAGCATACTACAATGAGCAGTTCTTC
CASSSGLAYYNEQFF
>many|TRBV29-1|.|TRBJ2-3
TGCAGCGTTGCCCAAGTCTTGCTGAGTACGCAGTATTTT
CSVAQVLLSTQYF
>many|TRBV12-3/TRBV12-4|.|TRBJ1-1
TGTGCCAGCAGTTTAGGGGCGTACACTGAAGCTTTCTTT
CASSLGAYTEAFF
>few|TRBV6-1|.|TRBJ2-1
TGTGCCAGCAGTGTAGAAATTGCATCCTACAATGAGCAGTTCTTC
CASSVEIASYNEQFF
>few|TRBV5-1|.|TRBJ2-5
TGCGCCAGCAGCTTGTCTTCAGGTCCCCAAGAGACCCAGTACTTC
CASSLSSGPQETQYF
>few|TRBV6-2/TRBV6-3|TRBD1|TRBJ1-2
TGTGCCAGCAGTACCCGACAGGGGGCCCGTGTAAGAGGCTACACCTTC
CASSTRQGARVRGYTF
>.|TRBV11-2|TRBD2|TRBJ2-5
TGTGCCAGCCAGACTAGCGGATACCAAGAGACCCAGTACTTC
CASQTSGYQETQYF
>.|TRBV7-2|.|TRBJ2-2
TGTGCCAGCAGCTTTGGACTGGGCGCGAACACCGGGGAGCTGTTTTTT
CASSFGLGANTGELFF
>.|TRBV5-1|TRBD1|TRBJ2-3
TGCGCCAGCAGCGTAGGACAGGGTTTGGCAGATACGCAGTATTTT
CASSVGQGLADTQYF
>.|TRBV3-1|.|TRBJ2-7
TGTGCCAGCAGCCCGGTGATAAGCTCCTACGAGCAGTACTTC
CASSPVISSYEQYF
>.|TRBV4-3|.|TRBJ1-4
TGCGCCAGCAGCCCATTGGCGGTAAATGAAAAACTGTTTTTT
CASSPLAVNEKLFF
>.|TRBV4-3|.|TRBJ2-6
TGCGCCAGCAGCCAAGCCTGGGCGATCCCGAGCTCTGGGGCCAACGTCCTGACTTTC
CASSQAWAIPSSGANVLTF
>few|TRBV6-1|TRBD2|TRBJ2-3
TGTGCCAGCGGTAGACTAGCGGGGGACTATACGCAGTATTTT
CASGRLAGDYTQYF
>few|TRBV20-1|.|TRBJ2-3
TGCAGTGCTAGAGATCCTAAAGGGGGGAGGACAGATACGCAGTATTTT
CSARDPKGGRTDTQYF
>.|TRBV25-1|TRBD1|TRBJ1-1
TGTGCCAGCGCTTCGACAGGGGTAAACACTGAAGCTTTCTTT
CASASTGVNTEAFF
>.|TRBV7-9|TRBD1|TRBJ2-3
TGTGCCAGCAGCCCTGACAGGGGGCAACCCACAGATACGCAGTATTTT
CASSPDRGQPTDTQYF
>.|TRBV7-2|.|TRBJ2-1
TGTGCCAGCAGCTTCCCAACCGGGACTCTATCCCCCAATGAGCAGTTCTTC
CASSFPTGTLSPNEQFF
>few|TRBV12-3/TRBV12-4|TRBD2|TRBJ2-7
TGTGCCAGCAGTCTGGGACTAGCGGGGGGCTACGAGCAGTACTTC
CASSLGLAGGYEQYF